This T cell receptor (beta chain) was identified in a study of blood T cell repertoires in COVID-19. For the study at large: The study drew acute and convalescent COVID-19 samples from the United States, Italy and Spain. T cells, B-cell-depleted T cells, or PBMCs supplied cDNA or gDNA.

Cohort placement rested on clinical history that participants reported themselves. What the recovered Cohort 3 donors had was two negative PCRs, clearance, or symptom resolution. TCRdb's copy holds only in-frame clones and misses some; the assay was immunoSEQ multiplex PCR. The data contain approximately 250,000 clones, approximately 85% of them seen just once; the ten biggest clones take up 1%. V was pared by 6 bases and J by 1 base, with 12 bases between. The germline V gene has CDR1 SQVTM and CDR2 ANQGSEA. This CDR3 spans 13 amino acids. V usage is TRBV29-1 and J usage is TRBJ1-1; D is ambiguous. The specimen sequenced was PBMCs or T cells enriched from blood (not recorded which). This TCR was sampled from a woman in her twenties or thirties who had recovered from COVID-19. CDR3 DNA sequence: TGCAGCGTCTTACGAACTACGAACACTGAAGCTTTCTTT. Translated: CSVLRTTNTEAFF.